This T cell receptor (beta chain) was recovered during a study of blood T cell repertoires in COVID-19. Study-wide context: The cDNA or gDNA used as material had been derived from T cells, B-cell-depleted T cells, or PBMCs.

Original methodology: How many nucleated cells were present was estimated from reference gene primer amplification. Data came from immunoSEQ multiplex PCR; TCRdb stores just in-frame clones and leaves some out. The V and J calls and clone size were taken over from that table, and D and trimming were inferred from the DNA. Altogether more than 50,000 clones are present, roughly 90% being singletons, with the ten largest covering around a sixth. V lost 3 bases and J lost 7, with 14 bases in between. The germline V gene has CDR1 SGDLS and CDR2 YYNGEE. This CDR3 spans 15 amino acids. The sample comprised peripheral blood. The chain couples TRBV9 to TRBJ1-6; tentatively, D is TRBD1 (5 bases). The TCR sequence derives from an elderly man with acute or convalescent COVID-19. This chain's CDR3 is CASSGPGLGNSPLHF. The CDR3, as DNA: TGTGCCAGCAGCGGTCCAGGGTTGGGGAATTCACCCCTCCACTTT.